The source of this T cell receptor (beta chain) is a study of spatial heterogeneity in lung cancer. As for the study in general: The library had UMIs, and each TCR and UMI pair averaged more than ten raw reads.

As regards this clonotype: Antigen unknown. This beta chain is an off-target read within a library intended for alpha chains, so its frequency means little.

Whole-study findings and limits: Tumoral mutation counts were tracked by counts of expanded intratumoral alpha and beta TCRs. The recorded estimate of tumor T cell coverage is approximately 6.3% for alpha chains and approximately 13% for beta chains.

Indicated time point: sample taken at primary tumor resection. Untreated early-stage non-small cell lung cancer patients, roughly 75 in total, were the donors. One entry per CDR3 protein, called by TCRdb with MiXCR from the 5' RACE reads. The table shows 8,500 to 10,000 distinct CDR3 sequences, with around 55% occurring only once. After removal of 5 bases from V and 7 bases from J, the junction contained 8 bases not matched to a gene. The CDR3 is made up of 13 amino acids. The receptor was isolated from a female donor with early-stage non-small cell lung cancer. This chain uses TRBV12-3 or TRBV12-4 with TRBJ2-7; 7 nucleotides align to TRBD2. The sample here was lung tumor tissue, taken at surgery. CDR3 sequence reads: CASSPTGGEEQYF. The CDR3 DNA reads TGTGCCAGCAGTCCCACGGGGGGTGAGGAGCAGTACTTC.